This TCR beta chain was captured by sequencing in a study of shared clonotypes between healthy human individuals. Study as a whole: CD4 naive cells filled three plates per donor, CD4 memory three, CD8 naive two and CD8 memory one.

J was trimmed by 7 bases and V by 3 bases; bases with no gene match: 13. Germline CDR1 MNHEY, CDR2 SMNVEV (reference sequence). CDR3 length: 16 amino acids. Only CD45RO-negative cells positively selected for CCR7 counted as naive CD8 cells, so terminally differentiated effector memory CD45RA+ cells were excluded. Adult Caucasians living in Nashville, Tennessee made up all of the donors. Whole-study results and caveats: In a handful of donors, about 5% of naive CD4 clonotypes appeared in common.

As to this clone: The target antigen is unknown.

The assay was immunoSEQ multiplex PCR, and TCRdb's table has in-frame clones only and misses some. The data contain some 2,000,000 clones, roughly 94% of them singletons. The receptor was isolated from a man in his late teens or twenties in good health. The rearrangement links TRBV27 to TRBJ2-7, with TRBD2 identical over 9 bases. Sequencing was carried out using naive CD8+ T cells sorted from blood. DNA of the CDR3: TGTGCCAGCAGTTTTACCAGGCGGGAGGGAGCGGGGGAGCAGTACTTC. Protein product: CASSFTRREGAGEQYF.